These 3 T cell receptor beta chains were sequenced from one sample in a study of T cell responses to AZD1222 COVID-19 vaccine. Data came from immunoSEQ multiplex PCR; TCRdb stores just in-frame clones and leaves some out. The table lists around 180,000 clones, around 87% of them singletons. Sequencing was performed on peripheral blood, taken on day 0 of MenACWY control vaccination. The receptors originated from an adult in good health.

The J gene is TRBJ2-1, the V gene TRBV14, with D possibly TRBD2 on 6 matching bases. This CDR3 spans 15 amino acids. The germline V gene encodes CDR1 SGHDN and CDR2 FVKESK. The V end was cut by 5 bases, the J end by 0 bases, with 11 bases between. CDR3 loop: CASSFHGSSYNEQFF. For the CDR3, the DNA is TGTGCCAGCAGCTTCCACGGGAGCTCCTACAATGAGCAGTTCTTC. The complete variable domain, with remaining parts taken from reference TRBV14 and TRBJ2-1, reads EAGVTQFPSHSVIEKGQTVTLRCDPISGHDNLYWYRRVMGKEIKFLLHFVKESKQDESGMPNNRFLAERTGGTYSTLKVQPAELEDSGVYFCASSFHGSSYNEQFFGPGTRLTVL.

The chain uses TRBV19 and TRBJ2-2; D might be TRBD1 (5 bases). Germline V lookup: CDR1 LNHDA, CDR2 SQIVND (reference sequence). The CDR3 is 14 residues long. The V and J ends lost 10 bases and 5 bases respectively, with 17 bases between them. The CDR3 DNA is TGTGCCACCACTGGTGGGGCGAGGACCGGGGAGCTGTTTTTT. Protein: CATTGGARTGELFF.

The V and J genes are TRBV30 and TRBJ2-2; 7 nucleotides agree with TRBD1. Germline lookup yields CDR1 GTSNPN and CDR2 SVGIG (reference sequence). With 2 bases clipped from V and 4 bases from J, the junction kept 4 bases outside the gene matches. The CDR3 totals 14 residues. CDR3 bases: TGTGCCTGGAGTTCGGGACAGACCACCGGGGAGCTGTTTTTT. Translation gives CAWSSGQTTGELFF.